This T cell receptor beta chain is drawn from a study of shared clonotypes between healthy human individuals. As for the study in general: Donor ages ranged 18 to 49 years: a couple of women, a few men. Notes on the study in general: Researchers found naive subsets generally carried larger estimated richness than memory subsets. It was the non-shared clonotypes that had lower generation probabilities than clonotypes shared by all four donors. Rarefaction curves obtained for sorted subsets showed sequencing incomplete despite large depth.

Germline CDR1 LNHDA, CDR2 SQIVND (reference sequence). Trimming took off 5 bases at V and 3 bases at J, with 11 bases between the two ends. The CDR3 spans 14 residues. To note about this clone: Antigen unknown.

Clones were sequenced by immunoSEQ multiplex PCR, and TCRdb holds only the in-frame ones, with some missing. The sample has some 1 million clones; about 75% are singletons. Sequences were obtained from memory CD4+ T cells sorted from blood. Subset meaning: CD45RA-negative fraction. The clonotype comes from a man between 18 and 35 years old in good health. The chain couples TRBV19 to TRBJ2-4; D possibly corresponds to TRBD1 (5 bases). In DNA, the CDR3 is TGTGCCAGTAGTTTGGGGCTTGACAAAAACATTCAGTACTTC. Encoded protein: CASSLGLDKNIQYF.